The clone carrying this TCR beta chain was counted once. The data were produced by immunoSEQ multiplex PCR, yet TCRdb's version contains in-frame clones alone and is incomplete. The sample holds just under 80,000 clones; roughly 95% are singletons and the top ten take approximately 0.7%. Trimming took 0 bases from V and 0 from J, leaving 9 bases between them. The CDR3 consists of 15 residues. The germline V gene has CDR1 GTSNPN and CDR2 SVGIG (reference sequence). These data originate in a study of T cell changes during pregnancy in multiple sclerosis. This receptor was obtained from a female donor in good health, enrolled as a control in a pregnancy study. The sample consisted of peripheral blood, taken in the second trimester of pregnancy. The rearrangement joins TRBV30 to TRBJ1-5; D call uncertain. The CDR3 spells CAWSVASNSNQPQHF. The CDR3 DNA sequence: TGTGCCTGGAGTGTAGCATCAAATAGCAATCAGCCCCAGCATTTT.